The 30 T cell receptor beta chains below come from one sample, sequenced in a study of T cells in localized non-small cell lung cancer. Assay: immunoSEQ multiplex PCR; the TCRdb copy retains only in-frame clones and omits some. The sample has approximately 70,000 clones; roughly nine tenths are singletons. Sample: peripheral blood, taken before any cancer treatment. These receptors were collected from a male donor aged 60 or over with stage III squamous cell lung carcinoma.

This chain connects TRBV5-1 to TRBJ2-7, with a weak D call TRBD1 (6 bases). Germline assignment: CDR1 SGHRS and CDR2 YFSETQ. V lost 4 bases and J lost 0, with 23 bases in between. This CDR3 has 18 amino acids. The CDR3 DNA is TGCGCCAGCAGCCCAACCGGGACGGACAGACTTAGCTCCTACGAGCAGTACTTC. Its protein is CASSPTGTDRLSSYEQYF.

In its sample, this clone was seen a few times. The chain uses TRBV6-5 and TRBJ2-2, with D hard to call. CDR1 is MNHEY and CDR2 is SVGAGI in the germline V gene. The CDR3 has 11 residues. The germline V and J ends were trimmed by 5 bases and 7 bases, with 5 bases remaining between them. The CDR3 DNA reads as TGTGCCAGCAGTCGAAGCGGGGAGCTGTTTTTT. It translates to CASSRSGELFF.

The V gene is TRBV30, the J gene TRBJ2-5; 9 nucleotides agree with TRBD1. With 8 bases clipped from V and 5 bases from J, the junction kept 12 bases outside the gene matches. CDR1 and CDR2 from the germline V gene are GTSNPN and SVGIG (reference sequence). This CDR3 is 14 amino acids long. The CDR3 DNA reads as TGTGCCGGTGGAAGGGGACAGGGCACGGAGACCCAGTACTTC. Its translation is CAGGRGQGTETQYF.

This chain joins TRBV5-4 and TRBJ2-7, with D possibly being TRBD1 (5 bases). CDR1 SGHNT and CDR2 YYREEE come from the germline V gene (reference sequence). V dropped 5 bases and J dropped 3 bases, with 9 bases sitting between them. The CDR3 consists of 12 residues. The CDR3 protein is CASRLDSYEQYF. The CDR3 nucleotides are TGTGCCAGCAGGCTAGACAGCTACGAGCAGTACTTC.

The chain is built from TRBV5-4 and TRBJ1-1; TRBD1 might be the D (6 bases). From germline, CDR1 is SGHNT and CDR2 YYREEE (reference sequence). The CDR3 is made up of 14 amino acids. With 4 bases removed from V and 7 bases from J, the gap between germline ends came to 17 bases. Here the CDR3 reads CASSHTAGAIEAFF. The CDR3 DNA sequence: TGTGCCAGCAGCCACACTGCAGGGGCCATTGAAGCTTTCTTT.

The chain uses TRBV5-1 and TRBJ2-1, with 8 positions matching TRBD2. Germline V gene data show CDR1 as SGHRS and CDR2 as YFSETQ. The CDR3 contains 14 residues. The V gene end was trimmed by 0 bases and the J gene end by 6 bases; junction bases not matched to a gene: 2. CDR3 nucleotide sequence: TGCGCCAGCAGCTTGGGACTAGCGCCCAATGAGCAGTTCTTC. Its translation is CASSLGLAPNEQFF.

The rearrangement uses TRBV7-8 and TRBJ2-5; 7 bases agree with TRBD2. The CDR3 is made up of 16 amino acids. Germline V CDR1 and CDR2: SGHVS, FQNEAQ. V trimming: 2 bases; J trimming: 1 base; junction bases outside the gene matches: 7. The CDR3 reads CASSLREGPVQETQYF. The DNA for the CDR3 is TGTGCCAGCAGCTTAAGGGAGGGACCGGTCCAAGAGACCCAGTACTTC.

The chain links TRBV7-9 to TRBJ1-4; TRBD1 agrees at 7 bases. This CDR3 region has 13 residues. The germline CDR1 and CDR2 sequences are SEHNR and FQNEAQ (reference sequence). The trim removed 3 bases at V and 8 bases at J, leaving 3 bases unmatched. The CDR3 loop is CASSLGQREKLFF. CDR3 in DNA: TGTGCCAGCAGCTTGGGACAGAGGGAAAAACTGTTTTTT. The complete variable domain, with remaining parts taken from reference TRBV7-9 and TRBJ1-4, reads DTGVSQNPRHKITKRGQNVTFRCDPISEHNRLYWYRQTLGQGPEFLTYFQNEAQLEKSRLLSDRFSAERPKGSFSTLEIQRTEQGDSAMYLCASSLGQREKLFFGSGTQLSVL.

The rearrangement links TRBV4-3 to TRBJ2-7, with D uncertain. V dropped 0 bases and J dropped 0 bases, with 12 bases sitting between them. The CDR3 is made up of 16 amino acids. CDR1 is LGHNA and CDR2 is YSLEER in the germline V gene. The CDR3 DNA reads TGCGCCAGCAGCCAAGAGCGTCGGACCCCCTCCTACGAGCAGTACTTC. Translated: CASSQERRTPSYEQYF.

The rearrangement links TRBV25-1 to TRBJ2-2, with D unclear. Germline lookup yields CDR1 MGHDK and CDR2 SYGVNS. CDR3 length: 12 residues. The V end lost 6 bases, the J end lost 4 bases, and 6 bases lay between the germline ends. This CDR3 is CASRLATGELFF. In DNA form, the CDR3 reads TGTGCCAGCAGGCTGGCCACCGGGGAGCTGTTTTTT. The entire variable domain, with the rest obtained from reference TRBV25-1 and TRBJ2-2, is as follows: EADIYQTPRYLVIGTGKKITLECSQTMGHDKMYWYQQDPGMELHLIHYSYGVNSTEKGDLSSESTVSRIRTEHFPLTLESARPSHTSQYLCASRLATGELFFGEGSRLTVL.

The genes are TRBV28 and TRBJ2-3; D tentatively reads TRBD1 or TRBD2 (6 bases each). Trimming left V 6 bases short and J 0 bases short, with 10 bases between. The germline V gene encodes CDR1 MDHEN and CDR2 SYDVKM. The CDR3 has 14 amino acids. CDR3 protein: CASREGGSTDTQYF. The CDR3 region has the DNA TGTGCCAGCAGGGAAGGGGGGAGCACAGATACGCAGTATTTT. The full variable domain, its missing parts supplied by reference TRBV28 and TRBJ2-3, is DVKVTQSSRYLVKRTGEKVFLECVQDMDHENMFWYRQDPGLGLRLIYFSYDVKMKEKGDIPEGYSVSREKKERFSLILESASTNQTSMYLCASREGGSTDTQYFGPGTRLTVL.

This rearrangement joins TRBV7-6 to TRBJ2-1; D is ambiguous. Looked up from germline, CDR1 is SGHVS and CDR2 is FNYEAQ. CDR3 length equals 13 residues. The V and J ends lost 2 bases and 8 bases respectively, with 10 bases between them. As DNA, the CDR3 is TGTGCCAGCAGCTTAAGCACGGCGGATGAGCAGTTCTTC. This sequence encodes CASSLSTADEQFF.

The chain is built from TRBV5-1 and TRBJ1-4; no reliable D call. Trimming took off 3 bases at V and 3 bases at J, with 9 bases between the two ends. The length of the CDR3 is 14 residues. Germline loops: CDR1 SGHRS, CDR2 YFSETQ. The CDR3 DNA sequence: TGCGCCAGCAGCTCATCCGGACCTAATGAAAAACTGTTTTTT. It yields the protein CASSSSGPNEKLFF.

The genes are TRBV4-2 and TRBJ2-5; TRBD2 matches at 10 bases. This CDR3 comprises 17 residues. The trim removed 0 bases at V and 6 bases at J, leaving 10 bases unmatched. From germline, CDR1 is LGHNA and CDR2 YNFKEQ. The DNA of the CDR3 is TGTGCCAGCAGCCAAGATGAGGCTAGCGGGAGATACCAGACCCAGTACTTC. This sequence encodes CASSQDEASGRYQTQYF.

The chain employs TRBV6-4 and TRBJ2-1, with 9 bases that match TRBD2. The CDR3 sequence is 18 residues long. CDR1 is MRHNA, CDR2 SNTAGT, per germline. The junction had 12 bases not matched to a gene; V was cut back by 2 bases and J by 4 bases. The CDR3 loop is CASSDALAGAPGYNEQFF. The CDR3 nucleotides read TGTGCCAGCAGTGACGCATTAGCGGGGGCGCCGGGATACAATGAGCAGTTCTTC.

The rearrangement joins TRBV2 to TRBJ2-1; TRBD2 matches 12 bases. Germline V lookup: CDR1 SNHLY, CDR2 FYNNEI. This CDR3 region has 13 residues. The ends lost 6 bases at V and 13 bases at J; junction bases unmatched: 7. The CDR3 DNA reads TGTGCCAGCAGGCTAGCGGGGGGGCCACGTCAGTTCTTC. Translated, it gives CASRLAGGPRQFF.

The chain links TRBV5-1 to TRBJ2-7; perhaps TRBD1 as D (6 bases). The germline gives CDR1 SGHRS, CDR2 YFSETQ. Trimming took off 4 bases at V and 4 bases at J, with 9 bases between the two ends. The CDR3 is 12 residues long. CDR3 in DNA: TGCGCCAGCAGCGCGGACAGATACGAGCAGTACTTC. Translation: CASSADRYEQYF.

The chain employs TRBV6-1 and TRBJ2-3; 9 nucleotides align to TRBD2. J gave up 4 bases and V 2 bases, and 10 bases lay outside the gene matches. The length of the CDR3 is 17 residues. Germline V lookup: CDR1 MNHNS, CDR2 SASEGT. The CDR3 region has the DNA TGTGCCAGCAGTGAACGGTTTGAGCGGGGGGTATCAGATACGCAGTATTTT. Translating it yields CASSERFERGVSDTQYF.

This sequence joins TRBV5-4 and TRBJ1-2, with 9 positions matching TRBD1. Germline V CDR1 and CDR2: SGHNT, YYREEE (reference sequence). CDR3 length: 16 amino acids. Germline trimming cut 0 bases from V and 4 bases from J; bases unmatched to any gene: 7. CDR3: CASSLAGQGNLYGYTF. CDR3 DNA: TGTGCCAGCAGCTTGGCGGGACAGGGAAACCTCTATGGCTACACCTTC.

The chain uses TRBV12-5 and TRBJ2-2, with 9 bases lining up with TRBD1. The CDR3 is 15 amino acids. Germline CDR1 LGHNT, CDR2 FRNRAP. V gave up 4 bases and J gave up 4 bases; unmatched junction bases: 4. CDR3 sequence: CASGSGQGSTGELFF. In DNA, the CDR3 is TGTGCTAGTGGTTCGGGACAGGGTAGCACCGGGGAGCTGTTTTTT.

The CDR3 sequence: CASSGRDRGAFF. The DNA of the CDR3 is TGTGCCAGCAGTGGTAGGGACAGAGGAGCTTTCTTT. The J gene is TRBJ1-1, the V gene TRBV6-5; 7 nucleotides line up with TRBD1. The CDR3 has 12 amino acids. Germline CDR1 MNHEY, CDR2 SVGAGI. V was pared by 5 bases and J by 10 bases, with 7 bases of the junction left unmatched.

This sequence joins TRBV7-9 and TRBJ2-3; D remains ambiguous. The CDR3 loop spans 15 amino acids. Trimming shortened V by 1 base and J by 0 bases, and 8 bases separated the two germline ends. Germline V lookup: CDR1 SEHNR, CDR2 FQNEAQ (reference sequence). CDR3 amino acids: CASSLEPPSTDTQYF. The CDR3, as DNA: TGTGCCAGCAGCTTAGAACCTCCCAGCACAGATACGCAGTATTTT. The full variable domain, rest sourced from reference TRBV7-9 and TRBJ2-3, is DTGVSQNPRHKITKRGQNVTFRCDPISEHNRLYWYRQTLGQGPEFLTYFQNEAQLEKSRLLSDRFSAERPKGSFSTLEIQRTEQGDSAMYLCASSLEPPSTDTQYFGPGTRLTVL.

This sequence joins TRBV9 and TRBJ1-6, with 10 bases aligning to TRBD1. V dropped 0 bases and J dropped 13; count of bases not matched to a gene: 7. The CDR3 sequence is 15 residues long. Looked up from germline, CDR1 is SGDLS and CDR2 is YYNGEE. DNA of the CDR3: TGTGCCAGCAGCGTAGGATGGACAGGGGGGAATCCCCTCCACTTT. Its protein product is CASSVGWTGGNPLHF.

The V gene is TRBV5-8, the J gene TRBJ1-1; D unclear. Germline CDR1 is SGHTS and CDR2 is YDEGEE. CDR3 size: 13 residues. Deletions cut 1 base from V and 4 bases from J, with 8 bases between. DNA of the CDR3: TGTGCCAGCAGCTTGACTGGAGCCACTGAAGCTTTCTTT. Protein product: CASSLTGATEAFF.

This rearrangement joins TRBV7-2 to TRBJ2-3, with a tentative D call TRBD1 (6 bases). CDR3 length: 15 residues. With 4 bases removed from V and 0 bases from J, the gap between germline ends came to 11 bases. Per germline, CDR1 SGHTA and CDR2 FQGNSA. CDR3: CASSSSQGSTDTQYF. DNA for the CDR3: TGTGCCAGCAGCTCCTCCCAGGGGAGCACAGATACGCAGTATTTT. Filled out from reference TRBV7-2 and TRBJ2-3, the complete variable domain reads GAGVSQSPSNKVTEKGKDVELRCDPISGHTALYWYRQSLGQGLEFLIYFQGNSAPDKSGLPSDRFSAERTGGSVSTLTIQRTQQEDSAVYLCASSSSQGSTDTQYFGPGTRLTVL.

This clone was observed a single time. The V call is TRBV19, the J call TRBJ2-2; D possibly corresponds to TRBD1 (6 bases). Germline lookup yields CDR1 LNHDA and CDR2 SQIVND (reference sequence). CDR3 length: 14 amino acids. Trimming stripped 9 bases from V and 1 base from J, with 12 bases between. The CDR3 loop is CASRQTGNTGELFF. Written as DNA, the CDR3 is TGTGCCAGCCGTCAGACAGGGAACACCGGGGAGCTGTTTTTT.

The CDR3 protein is CASSPQPSSYEQYF. In nucleotides, the CDR3 is TGTGCCAGTAGCCCCCAACCGAGCTCCTACGAGCAGTACTTC. The chain employs TRBV19 and TRBJ2-7; D is ambiguous. Between the trimmed V and J ends, which lost 6 bases and 0 bases, there was a span of 12 bases. The germline CDR1 and CDR2 sequences are LNHDA and SQIVND (reference sequence). The CDR3 covers 14 residues.

The rearrangement uses TRBV6-1 and TRBJ1-3; TRBD1 is a possible D gene (5 bases). The V end was cut by 4 bases, the J end by 2 bases, with 9 bases between. The germline V gene encodes CDR1 MNHNS and CDR2 SASEGT. CDR3 size: 14 residues. The CDR3 region is CASSAGGAGNTIYF. The CDR3 DNA follows: TGTGCCAGCAGTGCCGGGGGGGCTGGAAACACCATATATTTT.

This chain links TRBV19 with TRBJ1-5, with 7 bases that match TRBD1. V shed 2 bases and J 5 bases; nucleotides not matched to a gene: 9. The CDR3 contains 16 residues. The germline gives CDR1 LNHDA, CDR2 SQIVND (reference sequence). This CDR3 reads CASSITGTVVYQPQHF. CDR3 in DNA: TGTGCCAGTAGTATAACCGGGACAGTGGTTTATCAGCCCCAGCATTTT.

This clone occurred once. The J gene is TRBJ1-1, the V gene TRBV18; D is possibly TRBD1 (5 bases). CDR3 length equals 16 residues. The V gene lost 2 bases and the J gene lost 0 bases, with 13 bases spanning the gap. CDR1 and CDR2 (germline): KGHSH, LQKENI. CDR3 sequence: CASSPGSGQLNTEAFF. DNA of the CDR3: TGTGCCAGCTCACCAGGATCCGGACAACTGAACACTGAAGCTTTCTTT.